The clone carrying this T cell receptor (beta chain) was found a few times. Its antigen is undetermined. Researchers report isolating at least 6 million PBMCs per sample. A J-beta primer mix and a sample-barcoded 5' primer were used in a second PCR of roughly 6 to 11 cycles. Per sample, CDR3-containing paired-end reads numbered at least 2.5 million. TCRdb reprocessed the 5' RACE reads with MiXCR, giving one entry per CDR3 protein. The profile shows approximately 730,000 distinct CDR3 sequences, approximately 53% of them singletons. Trimming removed 4 bases from V and 2 bases from J, with 14 bases in between. The length of the CDR3 is 15 residues. The germline CDR1 and CDR2 sequences are SGHNT and YYREEE (reference sequence). The entry originates in a study of blood T cells in healthy people across ages. Across the study: Template switching captured about one barcoded beta molecule per two T cells. Study-wide results and limits: Because sorting was not performed, PBMCs prevented conclusive naive versus antigen-experienced comparison.

Specimen: blood. The source is a man older than 75 in good health. This chain joins TRBV5-4 and TRBJ2-3; possibly TRBD1 for D (5 bases). CDR3 nucleotide sequence: TGTGCCAGCAGCCCCGACGCAGGGAACACAGATACGCAGTATTTT. Translating gives CASSPDAGNTDTQYF.